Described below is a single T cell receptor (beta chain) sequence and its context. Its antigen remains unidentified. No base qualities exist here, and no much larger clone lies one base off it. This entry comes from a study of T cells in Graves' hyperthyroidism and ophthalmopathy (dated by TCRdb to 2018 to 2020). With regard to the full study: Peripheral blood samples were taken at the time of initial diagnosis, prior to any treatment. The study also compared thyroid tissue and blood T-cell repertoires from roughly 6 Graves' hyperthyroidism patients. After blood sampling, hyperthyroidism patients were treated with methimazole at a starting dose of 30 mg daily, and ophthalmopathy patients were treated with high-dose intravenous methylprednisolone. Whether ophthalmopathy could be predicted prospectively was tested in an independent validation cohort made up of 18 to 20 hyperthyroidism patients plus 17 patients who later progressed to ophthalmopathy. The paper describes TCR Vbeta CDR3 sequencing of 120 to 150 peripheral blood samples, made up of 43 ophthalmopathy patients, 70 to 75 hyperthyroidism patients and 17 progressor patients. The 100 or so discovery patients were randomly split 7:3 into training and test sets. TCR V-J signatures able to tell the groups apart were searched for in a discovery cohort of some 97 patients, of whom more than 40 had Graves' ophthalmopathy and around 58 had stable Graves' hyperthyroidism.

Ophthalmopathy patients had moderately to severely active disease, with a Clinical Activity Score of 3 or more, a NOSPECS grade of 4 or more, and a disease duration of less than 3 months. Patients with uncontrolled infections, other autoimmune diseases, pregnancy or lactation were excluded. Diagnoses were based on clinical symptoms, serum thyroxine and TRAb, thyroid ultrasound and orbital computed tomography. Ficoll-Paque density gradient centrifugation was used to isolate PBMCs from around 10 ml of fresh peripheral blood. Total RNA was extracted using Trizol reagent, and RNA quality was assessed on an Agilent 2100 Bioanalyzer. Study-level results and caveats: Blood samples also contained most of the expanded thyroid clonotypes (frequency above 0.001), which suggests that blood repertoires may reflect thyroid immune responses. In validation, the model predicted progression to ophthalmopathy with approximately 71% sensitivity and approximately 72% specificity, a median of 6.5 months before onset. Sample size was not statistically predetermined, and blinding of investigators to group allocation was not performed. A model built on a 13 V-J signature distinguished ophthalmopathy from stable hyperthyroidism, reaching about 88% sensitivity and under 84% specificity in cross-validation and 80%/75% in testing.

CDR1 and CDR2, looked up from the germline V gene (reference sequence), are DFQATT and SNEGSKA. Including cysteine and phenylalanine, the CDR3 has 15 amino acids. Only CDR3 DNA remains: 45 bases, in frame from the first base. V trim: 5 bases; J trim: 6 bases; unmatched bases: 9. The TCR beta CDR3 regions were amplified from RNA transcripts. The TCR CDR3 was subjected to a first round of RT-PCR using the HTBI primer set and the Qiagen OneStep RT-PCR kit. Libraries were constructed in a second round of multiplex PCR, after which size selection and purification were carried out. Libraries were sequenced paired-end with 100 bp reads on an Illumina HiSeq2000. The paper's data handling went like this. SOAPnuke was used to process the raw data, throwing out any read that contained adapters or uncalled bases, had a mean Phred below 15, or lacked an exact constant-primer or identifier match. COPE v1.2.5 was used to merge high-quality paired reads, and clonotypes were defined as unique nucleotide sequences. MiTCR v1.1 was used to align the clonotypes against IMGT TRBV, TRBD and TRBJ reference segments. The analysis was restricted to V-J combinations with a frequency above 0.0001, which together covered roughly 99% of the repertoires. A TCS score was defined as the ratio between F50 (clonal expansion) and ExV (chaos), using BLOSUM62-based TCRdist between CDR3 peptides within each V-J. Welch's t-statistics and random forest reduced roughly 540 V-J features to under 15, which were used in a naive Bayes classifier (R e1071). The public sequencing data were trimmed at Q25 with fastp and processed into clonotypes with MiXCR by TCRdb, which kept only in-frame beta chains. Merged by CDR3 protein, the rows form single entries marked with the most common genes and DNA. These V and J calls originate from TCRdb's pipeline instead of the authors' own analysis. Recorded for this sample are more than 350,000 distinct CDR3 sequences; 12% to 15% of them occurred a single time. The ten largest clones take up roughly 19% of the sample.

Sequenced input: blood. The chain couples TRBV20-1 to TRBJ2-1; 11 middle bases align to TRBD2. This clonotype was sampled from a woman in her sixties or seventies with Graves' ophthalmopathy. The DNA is TGCAGTGCTCTAATAGCGGGAGGGCTAGGCAATGAGCAGTTCTTC. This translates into CSALIAGGLGNEQFF.